The T cell receptor beta chain under discussion was sequenced for a study of blood T cell repertoires in COVID-19. Study-level information: Acute and convalescent COVID-19 specimens originated in the United States, Italy and Spain. T cells, B-cell-depleted T cells, or PBMCs supplied cDNA or gDNA.

V gave up 2 bases and J gave up 4 bases; unmatched junction bases: 10. Germline V lookup: CDR1 ENHRY, CDR2 SYGVKD. This CDR3 is built from 16 residues. In the authors' methods: Nucleated cell number was recorded as an estimate derived from reference gene primer amplification. TCRdb's table, derived via immunoSEQ multiplex PCR, lists solely in-frame clones and lacks some. The V and J calls and the clone size are those of that table, but D and trimming were determined from the DNA. The sample carries 75,000 to 85,000 clones, 75% to 90% recorded once. The specimen sequenced was peripheral blood. This sequence was found in a man aged 45-65 years with active COVID-19. The rearrangement links TRBV10-3 to TRBJ2-5; 7 bases map to TRBD2. The CDR3 reads CAISEGASGRGETQYF. The CDR3 coding sequence is TGTGCCATCAGTGAGGGGGCTAGCGGCCGAGGAGAGACCCAGTACTTC.